The next 32 T cell receptor beta chains were all read from a single sample in a study of CXCR3-negative and CXCR3-positive naive CD8 T cells. Carrying UMI labels, the TRB cDNA libraries were prepared through 5' RACE. TCRdb reanalyzed the 5' RACE reads, giving one entry per CDR3 protein sequence and no DNA. Its table records 46,000 or so distinct CDR3 sequences. The specimen sequenced was naive CXCR3- CD8+ T cells from blood. Subset denoted: CD45RO-CCR7+CD27+CD95- naive CD8+ T cells lacking CXCR3 (TNR3-). These TCRs come from a human donor in good health. Some clones in this sample may be carry-over from other donors' samples.

The V and J genes are TRBV28 and TRBJ1-1. This CDR3 is 14 amino acids long. Germline loops: CDR1 MDHEN, CDR2 SYDVKM. The CDR3 here is CASSFEGRVLEAFF.

Here the CDR3 reads CASSLGQLQPGGYTF. The chain joins TRBV13 to TRBJ1-2. CDR3 length equals 15 residues. Germline CDR1 is PRHDT and CDR2 is FYEKMQ (reference sequence).

The V call is TRBV2, the J call TRBJ2-2; TCRdb proposes TRBD1, but this gene call is untestable without DNA. CDR1 and CDR2 (germline): SNHLY, FYNNEI. The CDR3 sequence is 14 residues long. CDR3 in amino acids: CATTPGLAAGELFF.

The V call is TRBV4-3, the J call TRBJ2-3; without DNA, the TCRdb call of TRBD1 cannot be checked. This CDR3 is built from 21 residues. CDR1 LGHNA and CDR2 YSLEER come from the germline V gene. The CDR3 protein is CASSQEILGNGLVSPGDTQYF.

The chain recombines TRBV29-1 with TRBJ1-4. Germline V gives CDR1 SQVTM, CDR2 ANQGSEA. The CDR3 contains 14 residues. The CDR3 loop is CSVEGGINKNELFF.

The chain employs TRBV9 and TRBJ2-2. CDR1 is SGDLS, CDR2 YYNGEE, per germline. The CDR3 has 12 residues. The CDR3 spells CASNRNTGELFF.

The chain has TRBV14 and TRBJ2-2; TCRdb gives TRBD2 as the D gene, but with no DNA this cannot be confirmed. CDR1 and CDR2 (germline): SGHDN, FVKESK. The CDR3 length is 14 residues. This CDR3 is CASSQWEATGELFF. The whole variable domain, filled in from reference TRBV14 and TRBJ2-2, reads EAGVTQFPSHSVIEKGQTVTLRCDPISGHDNLYWYRRVMGKEIKFLLHFVKESKQDESGMPNNRFLAERTGGTYSTLKVQPAELEDSGVYFCASSQWEATGELFFGEGSRLTVL.

The V call is TRBV20-1, the J call TRBJ2-3. Looked up from germline, CDR1 is DFQATT and CDR2 is SNEGSKA (reference sequence). The CDR3 spans 14 residues. The CDR3 here is CSARDQGGTDTQYF.

V usage is TRBV15 and J usage is TRBJ2-2. From germline, CDR1 is LNHNV and CDR2 YYDKDF (reference sequence). This CDR3 spans 12 amino acids. CDR3 sequence reads: CATSSSTGELFF.

This sequence joins TRBV27 and TRBJ2-1; TCRdb reports TRBD1, a call that lacks DNA to check it against. Germline assignment: CDR1 MNHEY and CDR2 SMNVEV (reference sequence). This CDR3 comprises 16 residues. The CDR3 protein is CASYESMTGGLDEQFF.

The chain joins TRBV27 to TRBJ2-2. The germline V gene has CDR1 MNHEY and CDR2 SMNVEV (reference sequence). The CDR3 covers 14 residues. CDR3: CASSEAGVTGELFF.

V is TRBV12-3 or TRBV12-4 and J is TRBJ2-5. The CDR3 loop spans 14 amino acids. The CDR3 protein is CASSFASVQETQYF.

The chain employs TRBV29-1 and TRBJ2-1; TCRdb reports TRBD2, a call that lacks DNA to check it against. The CDR3 is 16 residues long. In germline, CDR1 is SQVTM, CDR2 ANQGSEA. The CDR3 loop reads CSVEWASGGAYNEQFF.

This rearrangement joins TRBV29-1 to TRBJ2-7. This CDR3 comprises 12 residues. Germline V lookup: CDR1 SQVTM, CDR2 ANQGSEA. The CDR3 region is CSVVGNSYEQYF.

The chain combines TRBV6-9 with TRBJ2-7; the TRBD1 assignment by TCRdb is unverifiable without DNA. The CDR3 contains 17 residues. CDR1 is MNHGY and CDR2 is SVAAGI in the germline V gene. This CDR3 reads CANSKGAGVGPLDEQYF.

V and J are TRBV18 and TRBJ2-1; the D gene TCRdb calls, TRBD2, cannot be checked with no DNA. Looked up from germline, CDR1 is KGHSH and CDR2 is LQKENI. This CDR3 spans 14 amino acids. The CDR3 sequence: CASSPGGRGHEQFF.

The genes are TRBV7-3 and TRBJ2-7; the TCRdb call, TRBD1, lacks DNA for checking. The germline V gene has CDR1 SGHTA and CDR2 FQGTGA. The CDR3 covers 14 residues. The CDR3 loop is CASSEGQGPYEQYF.

The chain carries TRBV27 and TRBJ1-1. CDR1 is MNHEY, CDR2 SMNVEV, per germline (reference sequence). The CDR3 is 13 amino acids. The CDR3 sequence is CASSFRGSTEAFF.

The chain has TRBV12-3 or TRBV12-4 and TRBJ2-1; the TRBD1 assignment by TCRdb is unverifiable without DNA. This CDR3 has 14 residues. CDR3 in amino acids: CASSFRPGYNEQFF.

The J gene is TRBJ2-1, the V gene TRBV28; TCRdb gives TRBD2 as the D gene, but with no DNA this cannot be confirmed. The CDR3 runs 16 residues. Germline V gene data show CDR1 as MDHEN and CDR2 as SYDVKM. The CDR3 region is CASSWGDSGTHNEQFF.

The rearrangement uses TRBV27 and TRBJ1-5. Germline CDR1 and CDR2: MNHEY and SMNVEV (reference sequence). The CDR3 runs to 17 residues. CDR3 protein: CASSLLGVRDYNQPQHF.

The rearrangement links TRBV7-2 to TRBJ2-2. Germline CDR1 and CDR2: SGHTA and FQGNSA. The CDR3 covers 14 residues. The CDR3 here is CASSSNANTGELFF.

The V and J genes are TRBV6-6 and TRBJ1-1; the D call from TCRdb, TRBD1, cannot be confirmed without DNA. Germline CDR1 and CDR2: MNHNY and SVGAGI (reference sequence). The length of the CDR3 is 18 residues. The CDR3 here is CASSYSGYLRATNTEAFF.

The chain recombines TRBV6-4 with TRBJ2-1; TCRdb names TRBD2, which stays unverified in the absence of DNA. Germline assignment: CDR1 MRHNA and CDR2 SNTAGT. The CDR3 has 15 amino acids. The CDR3 loop is CASSEAGGPWYEQFF.

The chain recombines TRBV27 with TRBJ2-1; TCRdb names TRBD2, which stays unverified in the absence of DNA. From germline, CDR1 is MNHEY and CDR2 SMNVEV (reference sequence). There are 17 residues in the CDR3. The CDR3 loop is CASSLLTSGGAQNEQFF.

The gene calls are TRBV3-1 and TRBJ1-5. The CDR3 has 16 amino acids. The germline gives CDR1 LGHDT, CDR2 YNNKEL (reference sequence). The CDR3 loop reads CASSQDTSFSNQPQHF.

The V gene is TRBV29-1, the J gene TRBJ2-7; TCRdb returns TRBD2, unconfirmable since there is no DNA. Germline lookup yields CDR1 SQVTM and CDR2 ANQGSEA. The CDR3 runs 15 residues. The CDR3 protein is CSVETASPYSYEQYF.

The chain has TRBV4-2 and TRBJ2-5; TCRdb gives TRBD1 as the D gene, but with no DNA this cannot be confirmed. This CDR3 is 14 amino acids long. CDR1 LGHNA and CDR2 YNFKEQ come from the germline V gene. The CDR3 spells CASRGGQGRETQYF.

The rearrangement joins TRBV29-1 to TRBJ2-3. Germline loops: CDR1 SQVTM, CDR2 ANQGSEA. CDR3 size: 13 residues. This CDR3 is CSVEDLSQHAQYF.

The J gene is TRBJ2-5, the V gene TRBV7-8; TCRdb names TRBD1, which stays unverified in the absence of DNA. The CDR3 has 17 amino acids. Germline V gives CDR1 SGHVS, CDR2 FQNEAQ. The CDR3 is CASSPYVGQTPKETQYF.

This chain connects TRBV6-5 to TRBJ2-1. CDR1 MNHEY and CDR2 SVGAGI come from the germline V gene. The CDR3 extends over 14 amino acids. This chain's CDR3 is CASRATVTYNEQFF.

The J gene is TRBJ2-7, the V gene TRBV28; TCRdb reports TRBD2, a call that lacks DNA to check it against. CDR1 and CDR2 from the germline V gene are MDHEN and SYDVKM. The CDR3 covers 19 residues. The CDR3 region is CASSFSGTSGRSTSYEQYF.